The clone carrying this T cell receptor beta chain was found once. The data stem from a study of cytomegalovirus exposure and HLA in healthy donors. There are 15 residues in the CDR3. Germline-derived CDR1 and CDR2 are MNHEY and SMNVEV (reference sequence). The V gene lost 5 bases and the J gene lost 2 bases, with 12 bases spanning the gap. Primers: 60 Vbeta forward and 13 Jbeta reverse. Method: immunoSEQ multiplex PCR; TCRdb's copy keeps in-frame clones and lacks some. The top ten hold 1.7% of the sample, which has around 50,000 clones, about 80% seen once. Specimen: PBMCs. V usage is TRBV27 and J usage is TRBJ2-2; D remains unclear. This receptor was taken from a man aged 35-49 years in good health and CMV-seronegative. The CDR3 sequence is CASSQSGGNTGELFF. CDR3 nucleotide sequence: TGTGCCAGCAGTCAGTCCGGCGGAAACACCGGGGAGCTGTTTTTT.